Listed below are T cell receptor beta chains from one sample, sequenced in a study of chemoradiotherapy in HPV16-positive cancers. TCRdb's copy holds only in-frame clones and misses some; the assay was immunoSEQ multiplex PCR. Among more than 1,000 clones listed, 85% to 95% were seen once. Sequencing used tumor tissue, obtained from a patient who underwent chemoradiotherapy. The receptors shown here come from a human donor with HPV-associated anogenital cancer. CDR3s include the opening cysteine and the closing phenylalanine or tryptophan. Fields, in order: V gene, CDR3 length, clone size, D gene, J gene, CDR3 protein, CDR3 DNA. The D gene is left open where the match is weak. The size entry is marked missing in some rows and otherwise reads once, few, many or a size class.

v_gene: TRBV7-2; len: 15; abundance: -; d_gene: -; j_gene: TRBJ2-3; CDR3aa: CASSPTPFLADTQYF; CDR3nt: TGTGCCAGCAGCCCAACCCCGTTCCTCGCAGATACGCAGTATTTT
v_gene: TRBV6-1; len: 14; abundance: -; d_gene: -; j_gene: TRBJ1-1; CDR3aa: CASSEARRGTEAFF; CDR3nt: TGTGCCAGCAGTGAAGCCAGGAGGGGCACTGAAGCTTTCTTT
v_gene: TRBV5-5; len: 17; abundance: -; d_gene: -; j_gene: TRBJ2-1; CDR3aa: CASRNLFLNPIGSEQFF; CDR3nt: TGTGCCAGCAGAAACCTCTTCCTCAATCCAATAGGCTCTGAGCAGTTCTTC
v_gene: TRBV10-3; len: 12; abundance: once; d_gene: TRBD1; j_gene: TRBJ2-5; CDR3aa: CATGQGYETQYF; CDR3nt: TGTGCCACGGGACAGGGGTATGAGACCCAGTACTTC
v_gene: TRBV7-2; len: 13; abundance: -; d_gene: -; j_gene: TRBJ2-1; CDR3aa: CASSLVSTNEQFF; CDR3nt: TGTGCCAGCAGCTTGGTCAGTACTAATGAGCAGTTCTTC
v_gene: TRBV9; len: 15; abundance: -; d_gene: -; j_gene: TRBJ2-1; CDR3aa: CASSVRGKTYNEQFF; CDR3nt: TGTGCCAGCAGCGTTCGTGGGAAAACCTACAATGAGCAGTTCTTC
v_gene: TRBV5-1; len: 16; abundance: -; d_gene: -; j_gene: TRBJ2-5; CDR3aa: CASSLSWGGLAGTQYF; CDR3nt: TGCGCCAGCAGCTTGTCATGGGGTGGCCTAGCAGGGACCCAGTACTTC
v_gene: TRBV7-2; len: 13; abundance: -; d_gene: -; j_gene: TRBJ1-2; CDR3aa: CASSLQGNYGYTF; CDR3nt: TGTGCCAGCAGCCTCCAGGGGAACTATGGCTACACCTTC
v_gene: TRBV6-1; len: 15; abundance: -; d_gene: TRBD1; j_gene: TRBJ1-2; CDR3aa: CASTPGGQLPYGYTF; CDR3nt: TGTGCCAGCACCCCGGGGGGACAGTTGCCCTATGGCTACACCTTC
v_gene: TRBV19; len: 14; abundance: once; d_gene: TRBD1; j_gene: TRBJ1-4; CDR3aa: CASSTGDRPEKLFF; CDR3nt: TGTGCCAGTAGTACGGGGGACAGACCCGAAAAACTGTTTTTT
v_gene: TRBV11-2; len: 16; abundance: few; d_gene: -; j_gene: TRBJ1-6; CDR3aa: CASSSNRGGSNSPLHF; CDR3nt: TGTGCCAGCAGCTCCAACCGGGGGGGTTCTAATTCACCCCTCCACTTT
v_gene: TRBV27; len: 15; abundance: -; d_gene: -; j_gene: TRBJ1-1; CDR3aa: CASTSSGTRATEAFF; CDR3nt: TGTGCCAGCACAAGTTCCGGGACAAGGGCCACTGAAGCTTTCTTT
v_gene: TRBV11-2; len: 13; abundance: once; d_gene: -; j_gene: TRBJ2-7; CDR3aa: CASSLDFTYEQYF; CDR3nt: TGTGCCAGCAGCTTAGATTTCACCTACGAGCAGTACTTC
v_gene: TRBV5-1; len: 16; abundance: -; d_gene: TRBD1; j_gene: TRBJ2-3; CDR3aa: CASSLGRDRGTDTQYF; CDR3nt: TGCGCCAGCAGCTTGGGGCGGGACAGGGGCACAGATACGCAGTATTTT
v_gene: TRBV2; len: 13; abundance: -; d_gene: -; j_gene: TRBJ2-3; CDR3aa: CASRRDMGDTQYF; CDR3nt: TGTGCCAGCAGGAGGGACATGGGCGATACGCAGTATTTT
v_gene: TRBV2; len: 15; abundance: -; d_gene: TRBD1; j_gene: TRBJ1-5; CDR3aa: CASSSDRGGNQPQHF; CDR3nt: TGTGCCAGCAGTTCCGACAGGGGAGGCAATCAGCCCCAGCATTTT
v_gene: TRBV7-6; len: 14; abundance: once; d_gene: -; j_gene: TRBJ1-1; CDR3aa: CASSSTTANTEAFF; CDR3nt: TGTGCCAGCAGCTCAACGACAGCGAACACTGAAGCTTTCTTT
v_gene: TRBV29-1; len: 15; abundance: -; d_gene: -; j_gene: TRBJ2-4; CDR3aa: CSVQWGRGAKNIQYF; CDR3nt: TGCAGCGTTCAATGGGGTCGGGGTGCCAAAAACATTCAGTACTTC
v_gene: TRBV27; len: 14; abundance: -; d_gene: -; j_gene: TRBJ2-5; CDR3aa: CASSPVGLGETQYF; CDR3nt: TGTGCCAGCAGCCCCGTAGGTTTAGGAGAGACCCAGTACTTC
v_gene: TRBV21-1; len: 17; abundance: -; d_gene: -; j_gene: TRBJ1-2; CDR3aa: CASSKRLWAMGDYGYTF; CDR3nt: TGTGCCAGCAGCAAACGCCTGTGGGCAATGGGGGACTATGGCTACACCTTC
v_gene: TRBV29-1; len: 12; abundance: -; d_gene: -; j_gene: TRBJ1-5; CDR3aa: CSVDKLDPPQHF; CDR3nt: TGCAGCGTTGATAAGTTGGATCCGCCCCAGCATTTT
v_gene: TRBV6-6; len: 16; abundance: -; d_gene: -; j_gene: TRBJ2-7; CDR3aa: CASSPRSDVEAYEQYF; CDR3nt: TGTGCCAGCAGTCCCCGGTCGGACGTAGAGGCTTACGAGCAGTACTTC
v_gene: TRBV5-4; len: 15; abundance: -; d_gene: TRBD2; j_gene: TRBJ2-7; CDR3aa: CASSLLAGARDEQYF; CDR3nt: TGTGCCAGCAGCCTGCTAGCGGGAGCTCGGGACGAGCAGTACTTC
v_gene: TRBV27; len: 14; abundance: -; d_gene: -; j_gene: TRBJ1-1; CDR3aa: CASRRDSKNTEAFF; CDR3nt: TGTGCCAGCAGAAGGGATTCCAAGAACACTGAAGCTTTCTTT
v_gene: TRBV7-2; len: 15; abundance: -; d_gene: -; j_gene: TRBJ1-6; CDR3aa: CASSSLTGYNSPLHF; CDR3nt: TGTGCCAGCAGCTCTCTGACGGGTTATAATTCACCCCTCCACTTT
v_gene: TRBV19; len: 15; abundance: -; d_gene: TRBD1; j_gene: TRBJ1-1; CDR3aa: CASSTRGQDYTEAFF; CDR3nt: TGTGCCAGTAGTACGAGGGGACAGGATTACACTGAAGCTTTCTTT
v_gene: TRBV11-2; len: 16; abundance: -; d_gene: -; j_gene: TRBJ2-1; CDR3aa: CASSSGSVLLYNEQFF; CDR3nt: TGTGCCAGCAGCTCCGGTTCGGTGCTATTATACAATGAGCAGTTCTTC
v_gene: TRBV6-6; len: 12; abundance: -; d_gene: -; j_gene: TRBJ1-5; CDR3aa: CASSYPTEPQHF; CDR3nt: TGTGCCAGCAGTTACCCTACAGAGCCCCAGCATTTT
v_gene: TRBV11-2; len: 16; abundance: -; d_gene: -; j_gene: TRBJ1-3; CDR3aa: CASSFSRANSGNTIYF; CDR3nt: TGTGCCAGCAGCTTCTCTAGGGCCAACTCTGGAAACACCATATATTTT
v_gene: TRBV7-2; len: 14; abundance: -; d_gene: TRBD1; j_gene: TRBJ1-1; CDR3aa: CASSWSQGRAEAFF; CDR3nt: TGTGCCAGCAGCTGGTCACAGGGGAGGGCTGAAGCTTTCTTT
v_gene: TRBV5-1; len: 13; abundance: -; d_gene: -; j_gene: TRBJ2-7; CDR3aa: CASSLERFYEQYF; CDR3nt: TGCGCCAGCAGCTTGGAAAGGTTCTACGAGCAGTACTTC
v_gene: TRBV7-2; len: 19; abundance: -; d_gene: TRBD2; j_gene: TRBJ2-2; CDR3aa: CASSLQPGLAGVGTGELFF; CDR3nt: TGTGCCAGCAGCTTGCAACCGGGACTAGCGGGAGTAGGCACCGGGGAGCTGTTTTTT
v_gene: TRBV7-8; len: 15; abundance: -; d_gene: -; j_gene: TRBJ2-7; CDR3aa: CASSLGTTISYEQYF; CDR3nt: TGTGCCAGCAGCTTAGGTACAACTATCTCCTACGAGCAGTACTTC
v_gene: TRBV28; len: 18; abundance: -; d_gene: TRBD1; j_gene: TRBJ2-7; CDR3aa: CASSLNLFRTGNSYEQYF; CDR3nt: TGTGCCAGCAGTTTAAATTTATTCCGGACAGGGAACTCCTACGAGCAGTACTTC
v_gene: TRBV5-8; len: 17; abundance: -; d_gene: -; j_gene: TRBJ1-3; CDR3aa: CASSRTTGLPSGNTIYF; CDR3nt: TGTGCCAGCAGCCGAACGACAGGCCTACCCTCTGGAAACACCATATATTTT
v_gene: TRBV4-1; len: 15; abundance: -; d_gene: -; j_gene: TRBJ1-6; CDR3aa: CASSQEESRNSPLHF; CDR3nt: TGCGCCAGCAGCCAAGAGGAAAGTAGGAATTCACCCCTCCACTTT
v_gene: TRBV27; len: 15; abundance: -; d_gene: TRBD1; j_gene: TRBJ1-4; CDR3aa: CASSIRQGTNEKLFF; CDR3nt: TGTGCCAGCAGTATAAGACAGGGAACTAATGAAAAACTGTTTTTT
v_gene: TRBV30; len: 15; abundance: -; d_gene: -; j_gene: TRBJ1-5; CDR3aa: CAWSVGTDSNQPQHF; CDR3nt: TGTGCCTGGAGTGTAGGTACAGATAGCAATCAGCCCCAGCATTTT
v_gene: TRBV5-4; len: 16; abundance: -; d_gene: -; j_gene: TRBJ2-7; CDR3aa: CASSLWYGTATYEQYF; CDR3nt: TGTGCCAGCAGCTTGTGGTATGGGACCGCGACCTACGAGCAGTACTTC
v_gene: TRBV7-2; len: 15; abundance: -; d_gene: -; j_gene: TRBJ1-1; CDR3aa: CASSPYRSLNTEAFF; CDR3nt: TGTGCCAGCAGCCCCTACAGGAGCTTGAACACTGAAGCTTTCTTT
v_gene: TRBV27; len: 16; abundance: -; d_gene: -; j_gene: TRBJ2-2; CDR3aa: CASSPPSRVVTGELFF; CDR3nt: TGTGCCAGCTCCCCACCGTCCAGGGTCGTCACCGGGGAGCTGTTTTTT
v_gene: TRBV5-6; len: 14; abundance: -; d_gene: -; j_gene: TRBJ2-1; CDR3aa: CASSLVGQNNEQFF; CDR3nt: TGTGCCAGCAGCTTGGTAGGCCAAAACAATGAGCAGTTCTTC
v_gene: TRBV10-3; len: 15; abundance: -; d_gene: TRBD1; j_gene: TRBJ2-7; CDR3aa: CAINKGASRPYEQYF; CDR3nt: TGTGCCATCAATAAGGGGGCGTCACGGCCCTACGAGCAGTACTTC
v_gene: TRBV10-3; len: 15; abundance: once; d_gene: -; j_gene: TRBJ2-3; CDR3aa: CAISESGGGRHTQYF; CDR3nt: TGTGCCATCAGTGAGTCAGGAGGCGGGCGGCATACGCAGTATTTT
v_gene: TRBV19; len: 15; abundance: once; d_gene: -; j_gene: TRBJ2-7; CDR3aa: CASRRGSGPSYEQYF; CDR3nt: TGTGCCAGTAGACGGGGATCCGGGCCGTCCTACGAGCAGTACTTC
v_gene: TRBV6-6; len: 15; abundance: -; d_gene: -; j_gene: TRBJ2-7; CDR3aa: CASTPTSEGAYEQYF; CDR3nt: TGTGCCAGCACCCCAACTAGCGAGGGGGCCTACGAGCAGTACTTC
v_gene: TRBV4-3; len: 15; abundance: few; d_gene: -; j_gene: TRBJ2-7; CDR3aa: CASSQDLGGSYEQYF; CDR3nt: TGCGCCAGCAGCCAAGATTTGGGGGGATCATACGAGCAGTACTTC
v_gene: TRBV19; len: 13; abundance: -; d_gene: -; j_gene: TRBJ2-5; CDR3aa: CASSMGLQETQYF; CDR3nt: TGTGCCAGTAGTATGGGACTTCAAGAGACCCAGTACTTC
v_gene: TRBV27; len: 12; abundance: -; d_gene: -; j_gene: TRBJ2-7; CDR3aa: CASSPNFYEQYF; CDR3nt: TGTGCCAGCAGTCCGAACTTCTACGAGCAGTACTTC
v_gene: TRBV7-2; len: 14; abundance: -; d_gene: -; j_gene: TRBJ1-2; CDR3aa: CASTPTGPGGGYTF; CDR3nt: TGTGCCAGCACCCCCACAGGTCCCGGGGGCGGCTACACCTTC
v_gene: TRBV4-3; len: 14; abundance: -; d_gene: -; j_gene: TRBJ1-2; CDR3aa: CASSHLGGTHGYTF; CDR3nt: TGCGCCAGCAGCCACCTAGGGGGAACCCATGGCTACACCTTC
v_gene: TRBV7-2; len: 12; abundance: -; d_gene: -; j_gene: TRBJ1-1; CDR3aa: CASSLVGDEAFF; CDR3nt: TGTGCCAGCAGCTTAGTGGGGGATGAAGCTTTCTTT
v_gene: TRBV10-3; len: 12; abundance: -; d_gene: -; j_gene: TRBJ1-3; CDR3aa: CAISEPGNTIYF; CDR3nt: TGTGCCATCAGTGAGCCTGGAAACACCATATATTTT
v_gene: TRBV29-1; len: 13; abundance: -; d_gene: TRBD1; j_gene: TRBJ1-1; CDR3aa: CSVEGGQGTEAFF; CDR3nt: TGCAGCGTTGAAGGTGGACAGGGCACTGAAGCTTTCTTT